This T cell receptor (beta chain) came from a study of blood T cell repertoires in COVID-19. Study overall: Samples of COVID-19 (acute and convalescent) were obtained from the United States, Italy and Spain. Sources were T cells, B-cell-depleted T cells, or PBMCs; the material itself was cDNA or gDNA.

V gave up 3 bases and J gave up 2 bases, with 7 bases separating them. CDR3 length: 13 residues. The method was immunoSEQ multiplex PCR; TCRdb's version includes in-frame clones alone and lacks a portion of them. Here the sample spans about 230,000 clones, roughly 76% being singletons. The sample consisted of peripheral blood. The source of this sequence is a woman over 75 with COVID-19, enrolled during active disease. The rearrangement joins TRBV12-3 or TRBV12-4 to TRBJ1-1; D unresolved. CDR3 nucleotides: TGTGCCAGCAGTTTCGGGGATAACACTGAAGCTTTCTTT. This translates into CASSFGDNTEAFF.